The 4 T cell receptor beta chains below all came from one sample that was sequenced in a study of vaccination and CD4 T cells after COVID-19. Treatment here: approximately 9-day PBMC culture with coronavirus spike peptide pools or control peptides (ViraFEST assay). Their antigens remain unidentified. The Oncomine TCR Beta short-read assay was applied to DNA of cultured CD4+ T cells. A single record per CDR3 protein comes from TCRdb applying MiXCR to the PCR reads. The table includes around 3,700 distinct CDR3 sequences, roughly 37% detected once. Sequenced: CD4+ T cells from blood, cultured in vitro. The receptors shown here come from a human donor who had recovered from COVID-19.

This clonotype was counted a few times. The chain carries TRBV7-3 and TRBJ2-1; D is unclear. The CDR3 is 13 residues long. In germline, CDR1 is SGHTA, CDR2 FQGTGA. Trimming cost V 6 bases and J 8 bases, with 14 bases left between them. The CDR3 DNA is TGTGCCAGCAGACGCAATCCGAGTGATGAGCAGTTCTTC. Encoded protein: CASRRNPSDEQFF.

This clonotype rates as medium-sized (0.01 to 0.1%). V usage is TRBV20-1 and J usage is TRBJ1-3, with 8 bases matching TRBD1. The CDR3 totals 13 residues. Germline V lookup: CDR1 DFQATT, CDR2 SNEGSKA (reference sequence). Trimming cost V 5 bases and J 2 bases; bases outside gene matches: 2. The CDR3, as DNA: TGCAGTGCTTCACAGGGGGCTGGAAACACCATATATTTT. It specifies CSASQGAGNTIYF.

The CDR3 loop reads CASSENGGQGPFF. The CDR3, as DNA: TGTGCCAGCAGTGAAAACGGAGGACAGGGGCCGTTCTTC. The gene calls are TRBV6-1 and TRBJ2-1; TRBD1 aligns across 9 bases. The germline CDR1 and CDR2 sequences are MNHNS and SASEGT. The CDR3 sequence is 13 residues long. V lost 2 bases and J lost 15; bases outside the gene matches: 8.

This clonotype was seen a handful of times. The chain uses TRBV7-3 and TRBJ1-2; D not certain. The CDR3 is 12 amino acids. Germline lookup yields CDR1 SGHTA and CDR2 FQGTGA. Trimming cost V 0 bases and J 10 bases, with 9 bases left between them. CDR3 loop: CASSLTLASYTF. Here the CDR3 DNA reads TGTGCCAGCAGCTTAACGCTGGCGTCCTACACCTTC.